A selection of T cell receptor beta chains follows, all from one sample in a study of blood T cell repertoires in COVID-19. Sequencing was performed with immunoSEQ multiplex PCR; in TCRdb, only in-frame clones are kept and a portion is missing. Of 200,000 to 250,000 clones in the sample, approximately 90% are singletons; the top ten hold around 4.5%. Sequencing input: peripheral blood. The receptor source for this set is a man aged 50-59 years with acute or convalescent COVID-19. Both conserved end residues are trimmed from each CDR3. D genes are given only for firm matches. Clone size, where shown, is once, few, many, or a class for clones that have expanded.

>-|-|TRBV5-1|13
ASSLGLGLKETQY
>-|TRBD1|TRBV7-9|11
ASSPDRVQPQH
>once|-|TRBV7-9|10
ASSRGGYGYT
>-|-|TRBV12-3/TRBV12-4|11
ASSLWAVRGYT
>-|TRBD1|TRBV12-5|16
ASGLPKGQGTSGNTIY
>-|-|TRBV12-5|11
ASGLGPRETQY
>few|TRBD1|TRBV5-1|13
ASSSSTGGDEKLF
>once|TRBD1|TRBV7-9|14
ASSPQGAVSNQPQH
>-|TRBD1|TRBV3-1/TRBV3-2|11
ASSRGQGDGYT
>-|-|TRBV9|13
ASSDTGLTGETQY